This T cell receptor beta chain was recorded in a study of T cell responses to AZD1222 COVID-19 vaccine. Data came from immunoSEQ multiplex PCR; TCRdb stores just in-frame clones and leaves some out. The table has around 150,000 clones, approximately 92% seen once. The CDR3 length is 17 residues. Germline V gene lookup returns CDR1 SGHDN and CDR2 FVKESK. Trimming pared 4 bases from V and 4 bases from J, leaving 22 bases between. The receptor was derived from an adult who received the AZD1222 COVID-19 vaccine. The genes are TRBV14 and TRBJ1-2, with unresolved D. Sample: peripheral blood, taken 28 days after the second AZD1222 dose. This CDR3 is CASSRTVMADQSYGYTF. CDR3 sequence (DNA): TGTGCCAGCAGCCGTACAGTAATGGCAGACCAAAGCTATGGCTACACCTTC.